This passage covers 16 T cell receptor beta chains from one sample sequenced in a study of T cell responses to AZD1222 COVID-19 vaccine (TCRdb year 2021). According to the study, the label for this sample's time point signals: about 28 days (+/-7) after the second vaccine dose. The sample's treatment or condition, from its label and the paper: meningococcal conjugate vaccine given as trial control. Library construction relied on the immunoSEQ multiplex PCR assay. Held by TCRdb, this immuneACCESS table contains in-frame sequences only and omits some clones. Under half of the omission traces to an unresolved V gene where checked; the cause of the rest is unknown. The sample contains 210,000 or so clones, less than 95% of them found a single time. The ten top clones hold around 1.8% of the sample. Sample: peripheral blood, taken 28 days after the second dose of the MenACWY control vaccine. These receptor sequences come from an adult who received the MenACWY meningococcal vaccine as a control.

This clone was recorded only once. The V and J genes are TRBV19 and TRBJ2-7; 10 positions agree with TRBD1. Germline CDR1 is LNHDA and CDR2 is SQIVND (reference sequence). With V trimmed by 8 bases and J by 5 bases, 3 bases remained unmatched. This CDR3 is 12 amino acids long. CDR3: CASSTGGNEQYF. In DNA form, the CDR3 reads TGTGCCAGTTCGACAGGGGGCAACGAGCAGTACTTC.

This clone has a single count. CDR3 in DNA: TGTGCCAGCAGTTTAAGGATGATGAACACTGAAGCTTTCTTT. The encoded protein is CASSLRMMNTEAFF. The rearrangement uses TRBV6-2 or TRBV6-3 and TRBJ1-1; D not resolved. Trimming pared 4 bases from V and 0 bases from J, leaving 9 bases between. There are 14 residues in the CDR3. The germline gives CDR1 MNHEY, CDR2 SVGEGT.

The rearrangement joins TRBV28 to TRBJ2-7, with D tentatively TRBD2 (7 bases). This CDR3 has 14 amino acids. Trimming shortened V by 4 bases and J by 3 bases, and 13 bases separated the two germline ends. Germline-derived CDR1 and CDR2 are MDHEN and SYDVKM. CDR3 protein: CASSWGGPNYEQYF. The CDR3 DNA is TGTGCCAGCAGTTGGGGGGGCCCGAACTACGAGCAGTACTTC.

This chain uses TRBV28 with TRBJ2-5, with a possible D match to TRBD1 (5 bases). Germline CDR1 MDHEN, CDR2 SYDVKM. This CDR3 contains 13 residues. Between the trimmed V and J ends, which lost 8 bases and 1 base, there was a span of 11 bases. The CDR3 reads CASSIDSQETQYF. In nucleotides, the CDR3 is TGTGCCAGCTCCATCGACAGCCAAGAGACCCAGTACTTC.

This chain joins TRBV28 and TRBJ1-5; D unclear. V lost 6 bases to trimming and J lost 3 bases, with 9 bases between them. Per the germline V gene, CDR1 is MDHEN and CDR2 is SYDVKM. The CDR3 is made up of 13 amino acids. The CDR3 nucleotides read TGTGCCAGCAGGTGGGAAGTCAATCAGCCCCAGCATTTT. It translates to CASRWEVNQPQHF.

The J gene is TRBJ2-7, the V gene TRBV5-1, with D possibly TRBD2 on 6 matching bases. The V end lost 0 bases, the J end lost 6 bases, and 13 bases lay between the germline ends. Per germline, CDR1 SGHRS and CDR2 YFSETQ. This CDR3 contains 14 residues. The CDR3 is CASSLGLGLGEQYF. DNA for the CDR3: TGCGCCAGCAGCTTGGGACTAGGTTTGGGCGAGCAGTACTTC.

This chain links TRBV2 with TRBJ2-3, with TRBD2 matching over 10 bases. From germline, CDR1 is SNHLY and CDR2 FYNNEI. This CDR3 region has 16 residues. Losses at the gene ends were 6 bases for V and 2 bases for J; bases not matched to a gene: 8. DNA of the CDR3: TGTGCCAGCAGGGGTACTAGCGGGGACCACACAGATACGCAGTATTTT. Protein product: CASRGTSGDHTDTQYF.

V usage is TRBV3-1 (or the pseudogene TRBV3-2) and J usage is TRBJ2-5, with D perhaps TRBD2 (6 bases). The germline gives CDR1 LGHDT, CDR2 YNNKEL (reference sequence). V lost 4 bases and J lost 6, with 15 bases in between. This CDR3 is built from 14 residues. CDR3 bases: TGTGCCAGCAGCCCGCCTGGAGGGGAGAAGACCCAGTACTTC. This sequence encodes CASSPPGGEKTQYF.

V gene TRBV24-1 combines with J gene TRBJ2-7, with 11 bases fitting TRBD1. CDR3 length: 15 residues. The junction had 6 bases not matched to a gene; V was cut back by 4 bases and J by 5 bases. Germline-derived CDR1 and CDR2 are KGHDR and SFDVKD. CDR3 nucleotide sequence: TGTGCCACCAGTGACTCAGGACAGGGGGCCCACGAGCAGTACTTC. This gives the protein CATSDSGQGAHEQYF.

CDR3 loop: CASSLQGEGYTF. In nucleotides, the CDR3 is TGTGCCAGCAGTCTCCAGGGTGAAGGCTACACCTTC. The V gene is TRBV28, the J gene TRBJ1-2; D may be TRBD1 (5 bases). The CDR3 length is 12 residues. Germline-derived CDR1 and CDR2 are MDHEN and SYDVKM. Trimming cost V 5 bases and J 8 bases, with 12 bases left between them.

CDR3 nucleotides: TGTGCCACCAGTGATTCCAACACGGGCAACTATGGCTACACCTTC. Translating it yields CATSDSNTGNYGYTF. The rearrangement joins TRBV24-1 to TRBJ1-2, with unresolved D. Deletions cut 2 bases from V and 2 bases from J, with 11 bases between. Germline CDR1 is KGHDR and CDR2 is SFDVKD. The CDR3 is made up of 15 amino acids.

The gene calls are TRBV28 and TRBJ2-5; 14 nucleotides agree with TRBD2. The CDR3 is made up of 16 amino acids. The junction had 6 bases not matched to a gene; V was cut back by 6 bases and J by 3 bases. Germline V gives CDR1 MDHEN, CDR2 SYDVKM. In nucleotides, the CDR3 is TGTGCCAGCAGCCTACCGACTAGCGGGGGGGAAGAGACCCAGTACTTC. Translation gives CASSLPTSGGEETQYF.

This CDR3 reads CASSYTLDREGGYTF. Written as DNA, the CDR3 is TGTGCCAGCAGTTACACATTGGACAGGGAAGGGGGCTACACCTTC. V gene TRBV6-5 combines with J gene TRBJ1-2; 8 bases are shared with TRBD1. Germline V gene sequence: CDR1 MNHEY, CDR2 SVGAGI. With V trimmed by 2 bases and J by 8 bases, 10 bases remained unmatched. This CDR3 has 15 residues.

The V and J genes are TRBV5-4 and TRBJ1-2, with a possible D match to TRBD1 (5 bases). From germline, CDR1 is SGHNT and CDR2 YYREEE (reference sequence). The CDR3 has 16 amino acids. Trimming removed 4 bases at V and 6 bases at J, with 22 bases between. The CDR3 region has the DNA TGTGCCAGCAGCCCGCGGGGGACGGTGCCCGCGGATGGCTACACCTTC. This sequence encodes CASSPRGTVPADGYTF. Together with reference TRBV5-4 and TRBJ1-2, the CDR3 gives the full variable domain: ETGVTQSPTHLIKTRGQQVTLRCSSQSGHNTVSWYQQALGQGPQFIFQYYREEENGRGNFPPRFSGLQFPNYSSELNVNALELDDSALYLCASSPRGTVPADGYTFGSGTRLTVV.

The CDR3 DNA reads as TGTGCCAGCAAATCGTTTCGTGGTCTAGGCGGCACAGATACGCAGTATTTT. Translated, it gives CASKSFRGLGGTDTQYF. The V gene is TRBV2, the J gene TRBJ2-3; D gene ambiguous. This CDR3 has 17 residues. V dropped 7 bases and J dropped 1 base, with 21 bases sitting between them. In germline, CDR1 is SNHLY, CDR2 FYNNEI. Filled out from reference TRBV2 and TRBJ2-3, the complete variable domain reads EPEVTQTPSHQVTQMGQEVILRCVPISNHLYFYWYRQILGQKVEFLVSFYNNEISEKSEIFDDQFSVERPDGSNFTLKIRSTKLEDSAMYFCASKSFRGLGGTDTQYFGPGTRLTVL.

To note about this clone: In the same sample, other DNA sequences code for this CDR3. This chain connects TRBV5-1 to TRBJ1-1; D not resolved. Germline CDR1 is SGHRS and CDR2 is YFSETQ. Trimming removed 2 bases at V and 5 bases at J, with 4 bases between. The CDR3 length is 11 residues. CDR3 DNA sequence: TGCGCCAGCAGCTTTGGGACTGAAGCTTTCTTT. Translated: CASSFGTEAFF.